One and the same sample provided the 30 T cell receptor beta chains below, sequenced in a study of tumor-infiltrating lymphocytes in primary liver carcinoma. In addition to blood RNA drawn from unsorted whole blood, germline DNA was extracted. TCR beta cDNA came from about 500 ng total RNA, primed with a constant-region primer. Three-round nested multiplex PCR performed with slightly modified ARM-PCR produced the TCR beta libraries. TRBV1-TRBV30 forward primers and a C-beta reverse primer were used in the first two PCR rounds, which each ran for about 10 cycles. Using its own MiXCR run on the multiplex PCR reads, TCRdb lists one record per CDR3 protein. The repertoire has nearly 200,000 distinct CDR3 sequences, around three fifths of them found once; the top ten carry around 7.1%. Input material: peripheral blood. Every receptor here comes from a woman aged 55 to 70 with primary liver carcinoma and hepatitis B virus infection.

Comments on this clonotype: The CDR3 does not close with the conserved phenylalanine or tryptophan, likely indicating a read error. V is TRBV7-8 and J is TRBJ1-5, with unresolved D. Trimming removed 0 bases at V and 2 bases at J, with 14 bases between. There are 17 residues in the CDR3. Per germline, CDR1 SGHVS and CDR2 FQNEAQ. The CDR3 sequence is CASSLAPLGRGNQPQHS. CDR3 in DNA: TGTGCCAGCAGCTTAGCGCCCCTCGGCCGGGGCAATCAGCCCCAGCATTCT.

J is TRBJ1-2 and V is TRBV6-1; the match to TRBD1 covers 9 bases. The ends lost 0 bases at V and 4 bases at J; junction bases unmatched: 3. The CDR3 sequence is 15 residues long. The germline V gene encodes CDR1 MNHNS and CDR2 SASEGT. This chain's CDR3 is CASSEARTGVYGYTF. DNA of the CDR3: TGTGCCAGCAGTGAAGCGAGGACAGGGGTCTATGGCTACACCTTC.

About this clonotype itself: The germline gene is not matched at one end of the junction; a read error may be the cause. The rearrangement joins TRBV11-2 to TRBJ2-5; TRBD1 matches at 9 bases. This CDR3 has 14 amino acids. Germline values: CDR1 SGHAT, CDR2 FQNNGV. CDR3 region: CASSLGYRGQTRYF. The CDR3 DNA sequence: TGTGCCAGCAGCTTAGGGTACAGGGGGCAGACCCGGTACTTC.

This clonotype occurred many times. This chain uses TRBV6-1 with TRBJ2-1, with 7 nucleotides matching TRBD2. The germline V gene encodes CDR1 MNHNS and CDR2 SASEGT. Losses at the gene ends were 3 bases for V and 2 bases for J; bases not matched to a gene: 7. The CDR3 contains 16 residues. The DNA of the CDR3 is TGTGCCAGCAGTGATTTGGGGACTACCCCCTACAATGAGCAGTTCTTC. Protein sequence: CASSDLGTTPYNEQFF.

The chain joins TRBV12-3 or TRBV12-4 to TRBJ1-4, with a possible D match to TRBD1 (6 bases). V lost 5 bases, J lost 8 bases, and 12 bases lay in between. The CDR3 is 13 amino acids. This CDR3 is CASSPYRVEKLFF. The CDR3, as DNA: TGTGCCAGCAGTCCGTACAGGGTAGAAAAACTGTTTTTT.

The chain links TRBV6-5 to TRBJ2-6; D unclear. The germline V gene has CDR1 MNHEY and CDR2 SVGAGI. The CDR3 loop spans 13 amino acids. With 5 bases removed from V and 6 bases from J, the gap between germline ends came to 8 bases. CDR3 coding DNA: TGTGCCAGCAGTCCCGATGAGGCCAACGTCCTGACTTTC. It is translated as CASSPDEANVLTF.

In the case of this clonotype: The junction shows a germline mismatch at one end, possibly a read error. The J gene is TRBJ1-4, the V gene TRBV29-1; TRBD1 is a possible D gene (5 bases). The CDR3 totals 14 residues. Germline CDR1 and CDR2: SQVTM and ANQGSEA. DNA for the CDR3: TGCGGCGTAGGAACAGGAGGCACTAATGAAAACCTGTTTTTT. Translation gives CGVGTGGTNENLFF.

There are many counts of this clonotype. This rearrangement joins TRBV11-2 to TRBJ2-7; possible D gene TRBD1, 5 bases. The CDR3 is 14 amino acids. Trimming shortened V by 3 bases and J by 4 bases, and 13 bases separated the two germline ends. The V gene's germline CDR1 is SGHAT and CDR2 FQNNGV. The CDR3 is CASSLLGVLYEQYF. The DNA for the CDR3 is TGTGCCAGCAGCTTGTTAGGGGTCCTGTACGAGCAGTACTTC.

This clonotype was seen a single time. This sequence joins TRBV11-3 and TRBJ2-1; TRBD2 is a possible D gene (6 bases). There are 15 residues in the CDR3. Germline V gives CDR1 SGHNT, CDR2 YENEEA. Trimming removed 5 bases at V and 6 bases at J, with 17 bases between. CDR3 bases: TGTGCCAGCAGCAATCGGAGGGCCACCTGCAATGAGCAGTTCTTC. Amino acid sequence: CASSNRRATCNEQFF. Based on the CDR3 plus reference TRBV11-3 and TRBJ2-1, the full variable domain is EAGVVQSPRYKIIEKKQPVAFWCNPISGHNTLYWYLQNLGQGPELLIRYENEEAVDDSQLPKDRFSAERLKGVDSTLKIQPAELGDSAVYLCASSNRRATCNEQFFGPGTRLTVL.

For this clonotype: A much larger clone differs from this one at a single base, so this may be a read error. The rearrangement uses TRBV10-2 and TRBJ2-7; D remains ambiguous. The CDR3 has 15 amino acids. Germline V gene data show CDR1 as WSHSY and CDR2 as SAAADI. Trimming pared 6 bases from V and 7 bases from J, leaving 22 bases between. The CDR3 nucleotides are TGCGCCAGCAGCCAATTGAAGTTCGGCATGGGGGAGCAGTACTTC. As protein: CASSQLKFGMGEQYF.

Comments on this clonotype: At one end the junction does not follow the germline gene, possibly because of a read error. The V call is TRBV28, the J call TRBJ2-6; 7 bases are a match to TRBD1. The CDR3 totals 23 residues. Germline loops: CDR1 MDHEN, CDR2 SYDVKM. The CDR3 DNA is TGTGCCAGTAGTTTAGGGGGTTATGCCCTCCGACAGGGCGGTAGCTCTGGGGCCAACGTCCTGACTTTC. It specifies CASSLGGYALRQGGSSGANVLTF.

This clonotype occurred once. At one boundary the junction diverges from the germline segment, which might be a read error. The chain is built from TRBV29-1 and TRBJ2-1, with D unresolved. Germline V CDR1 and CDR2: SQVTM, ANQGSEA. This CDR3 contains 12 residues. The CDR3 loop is CSVDVYGNDQFF. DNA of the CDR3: TGCAGCGTTGATGTTTATGGCAATGATCAGTTCTTC.

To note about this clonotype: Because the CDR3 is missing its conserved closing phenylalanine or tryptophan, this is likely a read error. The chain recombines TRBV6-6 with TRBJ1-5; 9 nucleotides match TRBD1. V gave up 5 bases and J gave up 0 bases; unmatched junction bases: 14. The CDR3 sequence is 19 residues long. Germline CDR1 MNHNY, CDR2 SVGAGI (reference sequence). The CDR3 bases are TGTGCCAGCAGTACTCAGGCTGGACAGGGGCGAGGTAGCAATCAGCCCCAGCATTCT. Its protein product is CASSTQAGQGRGSNQPQHS.

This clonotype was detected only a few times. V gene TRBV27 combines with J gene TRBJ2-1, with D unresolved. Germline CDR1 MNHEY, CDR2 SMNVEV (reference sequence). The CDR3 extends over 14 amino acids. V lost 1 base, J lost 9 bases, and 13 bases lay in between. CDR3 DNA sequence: TGTGCCAGCAGTTTATTGGGCCAAGCGAGTGAGCAGTTCTTC. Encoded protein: CASSLLGQASEQFF.

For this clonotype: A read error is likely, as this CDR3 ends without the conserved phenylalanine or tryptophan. The CDR3 sequence is CASSLLTSGSTDTQYI. CDR3 bases: TGTGCCAGCAGTTTGTTGACTAGCGGGAGCACAGATACGCAGTATATT. The chain joins TRBV11-2 to TRBJ2-3, with TRBD2 matching 10 bases. Unmatched junction bases numbered 6, after V lost 6 bases and J lost 0 bases. The CDR3 loop spans 16 amino acids. In germline, CDR1 is SGHAT, CDR2 FQNNGV.

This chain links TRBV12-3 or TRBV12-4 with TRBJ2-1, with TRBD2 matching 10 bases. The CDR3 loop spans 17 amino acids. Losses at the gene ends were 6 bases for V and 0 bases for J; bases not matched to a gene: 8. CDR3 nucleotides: TGTGCCAGCAGGGCCTGGACTAGCGGAACCTCCTACAATGAGCAGTTCTTC. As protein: CASRAWTSGTSYNEQFF.

The CDR3 here is CDVETYNEQFF. In nucleotides, the CDR3 is TGCGACGTTGAGACCTACAATGAGCAGTTCTTC. The chain has TRBV29-1 and TRBJ2-1; unclear D gene. This CDR3 comprises 11 residues. The germline gives CDR1 SQVTM, CDR2 ANQGSEA.

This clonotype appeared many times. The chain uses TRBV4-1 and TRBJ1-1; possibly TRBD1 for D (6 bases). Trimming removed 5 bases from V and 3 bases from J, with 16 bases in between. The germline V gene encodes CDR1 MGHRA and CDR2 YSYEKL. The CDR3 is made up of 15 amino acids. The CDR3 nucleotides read TGCGCCAGCAGCAGATCATGGGGGCAGGACACTGAAGCTTTCTTT. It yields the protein CASSRSWGQDTEAFF.

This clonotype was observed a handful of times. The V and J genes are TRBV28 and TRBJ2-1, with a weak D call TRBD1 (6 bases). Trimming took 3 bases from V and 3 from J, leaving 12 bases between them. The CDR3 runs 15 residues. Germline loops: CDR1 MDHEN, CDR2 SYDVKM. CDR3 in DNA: TGTGCCAGCAGTTTGCAGGGGCTAAACTACAATGAGCAGTTCTTC. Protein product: CASSLQGLNYNEQFF.

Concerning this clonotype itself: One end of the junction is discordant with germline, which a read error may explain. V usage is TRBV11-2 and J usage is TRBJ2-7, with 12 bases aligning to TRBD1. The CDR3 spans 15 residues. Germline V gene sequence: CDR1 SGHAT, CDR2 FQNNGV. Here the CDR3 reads CASNLGDRGHGEQYF. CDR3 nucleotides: TGTGCAAGCAACTTAGGGGACAGGGGGCATGGCGAGCAGTACTTC.

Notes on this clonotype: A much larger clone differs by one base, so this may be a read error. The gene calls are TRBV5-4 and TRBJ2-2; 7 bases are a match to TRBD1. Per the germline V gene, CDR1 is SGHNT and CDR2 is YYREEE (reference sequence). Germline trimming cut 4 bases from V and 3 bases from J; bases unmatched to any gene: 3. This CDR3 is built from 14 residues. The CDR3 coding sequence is TGTGCCAGCAGCGGGGGACAGTACACCGGGGAGCTGTTTTTT. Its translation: CASSGGQYTGELFF.

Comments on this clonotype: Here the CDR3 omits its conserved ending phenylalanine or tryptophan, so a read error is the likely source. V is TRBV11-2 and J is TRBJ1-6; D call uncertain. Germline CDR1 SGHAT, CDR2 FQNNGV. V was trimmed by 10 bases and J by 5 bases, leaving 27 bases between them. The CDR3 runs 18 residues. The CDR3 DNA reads TGTGCCACCTGTCGGTTAAGGACGGATTCCCACAATAATTCACCCCTCCACTTA. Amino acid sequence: CATCRLRTDSHNNSPLHL.

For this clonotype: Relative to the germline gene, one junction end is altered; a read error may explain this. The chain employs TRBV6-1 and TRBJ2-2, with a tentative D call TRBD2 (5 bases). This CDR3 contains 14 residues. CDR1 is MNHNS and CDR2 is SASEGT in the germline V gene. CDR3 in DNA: TGTGCCAGCCCCAATCGGGGTAACATCGGGGAGCTGTTTTTC. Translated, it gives CASPNRGNIGELFF.

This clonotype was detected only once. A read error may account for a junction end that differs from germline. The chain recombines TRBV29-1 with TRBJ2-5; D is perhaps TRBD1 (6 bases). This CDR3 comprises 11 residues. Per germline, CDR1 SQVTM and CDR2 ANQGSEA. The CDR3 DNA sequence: TGCAGCATTGAGGGACAAGAGGGCCAGTACTTC. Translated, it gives CSIEGQEGQYF.

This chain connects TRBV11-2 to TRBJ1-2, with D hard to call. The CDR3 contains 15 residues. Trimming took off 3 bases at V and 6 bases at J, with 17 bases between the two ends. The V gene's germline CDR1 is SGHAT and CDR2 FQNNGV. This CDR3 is CASSFSAEENHGYTF. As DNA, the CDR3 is TGTGCCAGCAGCTTCTCGGCAGAGGAGAACCATGGCTACACCTTC. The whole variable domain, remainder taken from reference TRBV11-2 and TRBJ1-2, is EAGVAQSPRYKIIEKRQSVAFWCNPISGHATLYWYQQILGQGPKLLIQFQNNGVVDDSQLPKDRFSAERLKGVDSTLKIQPAKLEDSAVYLCASSFSAEENHGYTFGSGTRLTVV.

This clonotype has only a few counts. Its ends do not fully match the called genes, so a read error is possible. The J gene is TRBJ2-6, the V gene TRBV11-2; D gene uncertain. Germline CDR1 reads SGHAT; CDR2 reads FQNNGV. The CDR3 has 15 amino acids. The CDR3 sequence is CASSTGPPGANVLTF. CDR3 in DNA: TGTGCCAGCAGCACCGGGCCGCCTGGAGCCAACGTCCTGACTTTC.

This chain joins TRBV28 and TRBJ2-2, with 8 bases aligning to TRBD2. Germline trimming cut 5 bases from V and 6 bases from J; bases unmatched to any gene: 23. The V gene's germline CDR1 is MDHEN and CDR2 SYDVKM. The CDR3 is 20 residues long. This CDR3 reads CASSHISHGRTSSGAGELFF. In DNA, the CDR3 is TGTGCCAGCAGTCATATATCCCATGGTCGGACTAGCTCTGGGGCCGGGGAGCTGTTTTTT.

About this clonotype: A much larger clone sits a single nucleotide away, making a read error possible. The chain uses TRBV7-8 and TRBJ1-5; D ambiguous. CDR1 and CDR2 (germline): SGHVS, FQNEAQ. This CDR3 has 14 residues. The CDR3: CANSLLAGDQPQHF. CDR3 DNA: TGTGCCAACAGCTTATTAGCTGGGGATCAGCCCCAGCATTTT.

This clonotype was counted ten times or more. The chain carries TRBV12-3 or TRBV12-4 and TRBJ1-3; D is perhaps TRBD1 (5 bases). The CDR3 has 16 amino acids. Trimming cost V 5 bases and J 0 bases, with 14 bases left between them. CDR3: CASSRAGPSSGNTIYF. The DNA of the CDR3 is TGTGCCAGCAGTCGGGCGGGACCGTCCTCTGGAAACACCATATATTTT.

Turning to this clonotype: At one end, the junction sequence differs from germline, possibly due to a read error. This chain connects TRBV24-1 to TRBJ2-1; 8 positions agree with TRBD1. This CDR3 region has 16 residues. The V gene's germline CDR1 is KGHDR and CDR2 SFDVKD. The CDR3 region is CATSDFDRGAYNGQFF. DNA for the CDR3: TGTGCCACCAGTGATTTCGACAGGGGTGCCTACAATGGGCAGTTCTTC.